These T cell receptor beta chains were read from a single sample in a study of blood T cell repertoires in COVID-19. Data came from immunoSEQ multiplex PCR; TCRdb stores just in-frame clones and leaves some out. The data contain 150,000 to 200,000 clones, roughly nine tenths of them seen just once; the ten biggest clones take up almost 1%. Specimen: peripheral blood. The receptors shown here come from a man younger than 35 with acute or convalescent COVID-19. CDR3s include the opening cysteine and the closing phenylalanine or tryptophan. Fields, in order: J gene, clone size, D gene, V gene, CDR3 DNA, CDR3 protein. D genes are given only for firm matches. Size is omitted from some rows. Given values are once, few, many or a class for expanded clones.

J: TRBJ1-1; size: .; D: TRBD1; V: TRBV27; DNA: TGTGCCAGCCAAAGGGACAGGGCCACTGAAGCTTTCTTT; CDR3: CASQRDRATEAFF
J: TRBJ2-5; size: once; D: .; V: TRBV4-1; DNA: TGCGCCAGCAGCCAACGTCGGTTCCAAGAGACCCAGTACTTC; CDR3: CASSQRRFQETQYF
J: TRBJ2-2; size: .; D: .; V: TRBV27; DNA: TGTGCCAGCAGACGAAACTCCGGGGAAAACACCGGGGAGCTGTTTTTT; CDR3: CASRRNSGENTGELFF
J: TRBJ1-3; size: .; D: .; V: TRBV5-1; DNA: TGCGCCAGCAGCTTGGATCCAGGGTCTGGAAACACCATATATTTT; CDR3: CASSLDPGSGNTIYF
J: TRBJ2-3; size: .; D: TRBD1; V: TRBV2; DNA: TGTGCCAGGACCGGGACAGGGGTATTCACAGATACGCAGTATTTT; CDR3: CARTGTGVFTDTQYF
J: TRBJ2-7; size: .; D: .; V: TRBV12-3/TRBV12-4; DNA: TGTGCCAGCAGTTTCTTTGACAGCTACGAGCAGTACTTC; CDR3: CASSFFDSYEQYF
J: TRBJ2-6; size: .; D: .; V: TRBV19; DNA: TGTGCCAGTAGTATTCGTTCGGCTGGGGCCAACGTCCTGACTTTC; CDR3: CASSIRSAGANVLTF
J: TRBJ1-2; size: .; D: .; V: TRBV18; DNA: TGTGCCAGCTCACCACCGGTTTCAGGGGCCACCCCGTCTTACGGCTACACCTTC; CDR3: CASSPPVSGATPSYGYTF
J: TRBJ1-5; size: .; D: .; V: TRBV7-8; DNA: TGTGCCAGCAGCGCCCTGGGGGGTCAGCCCCAGCATTTT; CDR3: CASSALGGQPQHF
J: TRBJ1-2; size: .; D: .; V: TRBV29-1; DNA: TGCAGCGTTGTCGATGGCTACACCTTC; CDR3: CSVVDGYTF
J: TRBJ1-2; size: .; D: TRBD1; V: TRBV5-6; DNA: TGTGCCAGCAGCCCGACAGGGCCTCAGGGCTACACCTTC; CDR3: CASSPTGPQGYTF
J: TRBJ1-4; size: .; D: TRBD1; V: TRBV4-1; DNA: TGCGCCAGCAGCCATCACGGACAGGGGGCTAGAAAACTGTTTTTT; CDR3: CASSHHGQGARKLFF
J: TRBJ1-4; size: few; D: .; V: TRBV5-4; DNA: TGTGCCAGCAGCAAGGCGGGTGAAAAACTGTTTTTT; CDR3: CASSKAGEKLFF
J: TRBJ1-2; size: .; D: .; V: TRBV30; DNA: TGTGCCTGGAGTAAAATAGGGGCAAACTATGGCTACACCTTC; CDR3: CAWSKIGANYGYTF
J: TRBJ1-4; size: .; D: .; V: TRBV29-1; DNA: TGCAGCGCCGGGACACCTAATGAAAAACTGTTTTTT; CDR3: CSAGTPNEKLFF
J: TRBJ2-1; size: .; D: .; V: TRBV7-9; DNA: TGTGCCAGCAGCCCTTTCGACAGCACCTACAATGAGCAGTTCTTC; CDR3: CASSPFDSTYNEQFF
J: TRBJ1-4; size: .; D: TRBD1; V: TRBV7-9; DNA: TGTGCCAGCAGCCCAGGGCTGGGACAGGGATATGAAAAACTGTTTTTT; CDR3: CASSPGLGQGYEKLFF
J: TRBJ1-1; size: once; D: TRBD1; V: TRBV5-1; DNA: TGCGCCAGCAGCGCCACAGGGGTGAACACTGAAGCTTTCTTT; CDR3: CASSATGVNTEAFF
J: TRBJ1-5; size: once; D: TRBD1; V: TRBV28; DNA: TGTGCCAGCAGCCTGACAGGGGCGACAAGCAATCAGCCCCAGCATTTT; CDR3: CASSLTGATSNQPQHF
J: TRBJ2-7; size: .; D: .; V: TRBV21-1; DNA: TGTGCCAGCAGCACCACAGGGGGGGCTCAATGGGAGCAGTACTTC; CDR3: CASSTTGGAQWEQYF
J: TRBJ1-2; size: .; D: .; V: TRBV5-1; DNA: TGCGCCAGCAGCTCACAACAAGACTTCTATGGCTACACCTTC; CDR3: CASSSQQDFYGYTF
J: TRBJ2-1; size: once; D: .; V: TRBV19; DNA: TGTGCCAGTAGTCCGGACTTGGGCTTACTCAATGAGCAGTTCTTC; CDR3: CASSPDLGLLNEQFF
J: TRBJ1-2; size: .; D: .; V: TRBV6-5; DNA: TGTGCCAGCAGCCGTGGACAGTACTATGGCTACACCTTC; CDR3: CASSRGQYYGYTF
J: TRBJ2-2; size: .; D: .; V: TRBV9; DNA: TGTGCCAGCAGCGTAGGCGGCGGGGTGGACACCGGGGAGCTGTTTTTT; CDR3: CASSVGGGVDTGELFF
J: TRBJ2-3; size: few; D: .; V: TRBV29-1; DNA: TGCAGCGTTGCAGGCGGACAGAGAAAGGTTAGAGATACGCAGTATTTT; CDR3: CSVAGGQRKVRDTQYF
J: TRBJ2-1; size: once; D: .; V: TRBV10-2; DNA: TGCGCCAGCAGTGAGGCCAGGGTTTTTAATGAGCAGTTCTTC; CDR3: CASSEARVFNEQFF
J: TRBJ1-6; size: once; D: TRBD1; V: TRBV19; DNA: TGTGCCAGTAGTATGGAGTTCAAGGACAGGGTTTCACCCCTCCACTTT; CDR3: CASSMEFKDRVSPLHF
J: TRBJ1-1; size: few; D: .; V: TRBV2; DNA: TGTGCCAGCAGCAGGGGACGGATGAACACTGAAGCTTTCTTT; CDR3: CASSRGRMNTEAFF
J: TRBJ2-1; size: few; D: .; V: TRBV9; DNA: TGTGCCAGCAGCTCGTTCGGAACGGGGGGCCGGAATGAGCAGTTCTTC; CDR3: CASSSFGTGGRNEQFF
J: TRBJ1-3; size: .; D: .; V: TRBV11-2; DNA: TGTGCCAGCAGCTTCAGGCAGAAAACCTCTGGAAACACCATATATTTT; CDR3: CASSFRQKTSGNTIYF
J: TRBJ1-1; size: .; D: .; V: TRBV5-4; DNA: TGTGCCAGCAGCCGGGGGGGTTCCGGGACTGAAGCTTTCTTT; CDR3: CASSRGGSGTEAFF
J: TRBJ1-3; size: .; D: TRBD1; V: TRBV28; DNA: TGTGCCAGCGGGCAGACAGGGACAATTTCTGGAAACACCATATATTTT; CDR3: CASGQTGTISGNTIYF
J: TRBJ1-4; size: .; D: .; V: TRBV10-3; DNA: TGTGCCATCAGAAGTCCAGCCGGGGAACTGTTTTTT; CDR3: CAIRSPAGELFF
J: TRBJ1-2; size: few; D: TRBD1; V: TRBV7-9; DNA: TGTGCCAGCAGCTTAAGGGGGCGCGGGGACTATGGCTACACCTTC; CDR3: CASSLRGRGDYGYTF
J: TRBJ1-2; size: .; D: .; V: TRBV4-1; DNA: TGCGCCAGCAGCCAAACGACAGAGAACTATGGCTACACCTTC; CDR3: CASSQTTENYGYTF
J: TRBJ1-5; size: once; D: .; V: TRBV28; DNA: TGTGCCAGCAGTCCCCCAGGGCAGCCCCAGCATTTT; CDR3: CASSPPGQPQHF
J: TRBJ2-5; size: .; D: .; V: TRBV7-3; DNA: TGTGCCAGCAGCCAGGACAGCCGCCAAGAGACCCAGTACTTC; CDR3: CASSQDSRQETQYF
J: TRBJ2-3; size: .; D: .; V: TRBV4-1; DNA: TGCGCCAGCAGCGAGCCTAGCGGCACAGATACGCAGTATTTT; CDR3: CASSEPSGTDTQYF
J: TRBJ2-6; size: once; D: .; V: TRBV7-2; DNA: TGTGCCAGCAGACTCAGGGTGGCTGGGGCCAACGTCCTGACTTTC; CDR3: CASRLRVAGANVLTF
J: TRBJ1-1; size: .; D: TRBD1; V: TRBV14; DNA: TGTGCCAGCAGCCTTTCGGGACAGGGGCTGAACACTGAAGCTTTCTTT; CDR3: CASSLSGQGLNTEAFF
J: TRBJ1-5; size: .; D: .; V: TRBV18; DNA: TGTGCCAGCTCACCCGTTAGCAATCAGCCCCAGCATTTT; CDR3: CASSPVSNQPQHF
J: TRBJ2-1; size: once; D: .; V: TRBV7-3; DNA: TGTGCCAGCAGCTTAGGCACGGGGGAAGATGAGCAGTTCTTC; CDR3: CASSLGTGEDEQFF
J: TRBJ1-1; size: .; D: .; V: TRBV4-1; DNA: TGCGCCAGCAGCCACCCGGGACACCCCTCGACTTTCTTT; CDR3: CASSHPGHPSTFF
J: TRBJ2-7; size: once; D: .; V: TRBV7-8; DNA: TGTGCCAGCAGCTTAGAAGGAGGCGCTTACGAGCAGTACTTC; CDR3: CASSLEGGAYEQYF
J: TRBJ1-6; size: .; D: TRBD1; V: TRBV19; DNA: TGTGCCAGTAGTATAGGGACAGGGGATTCACCCCTCCACTTT; CDR3: CASSIGTGDSPLHF
J: TRBJ1-6; size: once; D: .; V: TRBV2; DNA: TGTGCCAGCACCAAAGCGGCGTATTTATCGGATAATTCACCCCTCCACTTT; CDR3: CASTKAAYLSDNSPLHF
J: TRBJ1-6; size: .; D: .; V: TRBV7-9; DNA: TGTGCCAGCAGCTCCACAGGGTTCCAAAATTCACCCCTCCACTTT; CDR3: CASSSTGFQNSPLHF
J: TRBJ2-1; size: .; D: TRBD1; V: TRBV12-3/TRBV12-4; DNA: TGTGCCAGCAGCACACAGGGGAGCAATGAGCAGTTCTTC; CDR3: CASSTQGSNEQFF
J: TRBJ1-5; size: .; D: TRBD1; V: TRBV7-2; DNA: TGTGCCAGCAGCTCAACAGGGGGCTATAGCAATCAGCCCCAGCATTTT; CDR3: CASSSTGGYSNQPQHF
J: TRBJ2-3; size: .; D: TRBD2; V: TRBV7-9; DNA: TGTGCCAGCAAGAACGGCAGGCGGGGGGTGACAGATACGCAGTATTTT; CDR3: CASKNGRRGVTDTQYF
J: TRBJ1-5; size: .; D: .; V: TRBV5-5; DNA: TGTGCCAGCAGCCCTACCCAGGGTCGCAATCAGCCCCAGCATTTT; CDR3: CASSPTQGRNQPQHF
J: TRBJ1-2; size: .; D: TRBD1; V: TRBV28; DNA: TGTGCCAGCACTCGGGACAGATTCTATGGCTACACCTTC; CDR3: CASTRDRFYGYTF
J: TRBJ2-5; size: .; D: TRBD2; V: TRBV6-5; DNA: TGTGCCAGCAGTTACTCGGCGGGGGGGTACCAAGAGACCCAGTACTTC; CDR3: CASSYSAGGYQETQYF
J: TRBJ1-4; size: .; D: .; V: TRBV6-5; DNA: TGTGCCAGCAGTTACGGGGGACAAGGTGAAAAACTGTTTTTT; CDR3: CASSYGGQGEKLFF
J: TRBJ1-1; size: .; D: TRBD1; V: TRBV19; DNA: TGTGCCAGTAGCCAACAGGGGACCACTGAAGCTTTCTTT; CDR3: CASSQQGTTEAFF
J: TRBJ2-1; size: once; D: .; V: TRBV4-2; DNA: TGTGCCAGCAGCCAAAATCCAGGGATCAGTGAGCAGTTCTTC; CDR3: CASSQNPGISEQFF
J: TRBJ2-1; size: .; D: TRBD2; V: TRBV10-1; DNA: TGCGCCAGCAGCGATAGGACTAGCCACGAGCAGTTCTTC; CDR3: CASSDRTSHEQFF
J: TRBJ2-3; size: .; D: .; V: TRBV28; DNA: TGTGCCAGCAGACCGGGAACTAGCACAGATACGCAGTATTTT; CDR3: CASRPGTSTDTQYF
J: TRBJ1-1; size: .; D: .; V: TRBV6-5; DNA: TGTGCCAGCAGTTCGCATACAGGGTCTGAAGCTTTCTTT; CDR3: CASSSHTGSEAFF
J: TRBJ1-1; size: .; D: .; V: TRBV11-3; DNA: TGTGCCAGCAGTCAGACCTTACCGACCGGGATGCGAACTGAAGCTTTCTTT; CDR3: CASSQTLPTGMRTEAFF